These T cell receptor beta chains were read from a single sample in a study of regulatory T cells in long-lasting Graves disease. TCRdb re-derived calls from the multiplex PCR reads in MiXCR, one entry per CDR3 protein. The sample carries hundreds of thousands of distinct CDR3 sequences, around 30% recorded once. Sequencing was performed on peripheral blood mononuclear cells (PBMCs), taken when the disease was refractory, from a patient treated with antithyroid drugs. All receptors come from a female donor with Graves disease. Each CDR3 is given with its conserved first and last residue. D genes are given only for firm matches. For some rows the clone size is stated as once, few or many, or as a class when expanded; others skip it.

>TRBJ1-4|.|TRBV5-4|.|17
CASSLSMTGWAEEKLFF
TGTGCCAGCAGCTTGTCGATGACAGGTTGGGCTGAGGAAAAACTGTTTTTT
>TRBJ2-2|.|TRBV5-1|.|12
CASSSPIGELFF
TGCGCCAGCAGCTCTCCTATCGGGGAGCTGTTTTTT
>TRBJ1-2|.|TRBV28|few|14
CASSAPPGNYGYTF
TGTGCCAGCAGTGCGCCTCCAGGGAACTATGGCTACACCTTC
>TRBJ1-4|.|TRBV6-1|.|14
CASSVRATNEKLFF
TGTGCCAGCAGTGTACGCGCAACTAATGAAAAACTGTTTTTT
>TRBJ1-2|.|TRBV7-9|few|15
CASSLNEGELYGYTF
TGTGCCAGCAGCTTGAATGAGGGAGAACTCTATGGCTACACCTTC
>TRBJ1-6|.|TRBV29-1|.|13
CSVRTEFNSPLHF
TGCAGCGTTCGCACCGAATTTAATTCACCCCTCCACTTT
>TRBJ2-5|TRBD2|TRBV28|.|15
CASRRLAGERETQYF
TGTGCCAGCAGGCGACTAGCGGGGGAGAGAGAGACCCAGTACTTC
>TRBJ1-1|.|TRBV19|.|14
CASTHRVMNTEAFF
TGTGCCAGTACCCACAGGGTAATGAACACTGAAGCTTTCTTT
>TRBJ2-2|.|TRBV19|.|14
CATPGVQRAGELFF
TGTGCCACTCCCGGTGTTCAGAGGGCCGGGGAGCTGTTTTTT
>TRBJ2-6|.|TRBV19|.|15
CASSLTPAGANVLTF
TGTGCCAGTAGTCTGACTCCCGCTGGGGCCAACGTCCTGACTTTC
>TRBJ2-7|.|TRBV5-4|.|13
CASTRKGAYEQYF
TGTGCCAGCACTCGGAAGGGGGCCTACGAGCAGTACTTC
>TRBJ2-7|TRBD2|TRBV20-1|.|14
CSASPSGRRTEQYF
TGCAGTGCTAGTCCTAGCGGGAGGAGAACCGAGCAGTACTTC
>TRBJ1-3|TRBD1|TRBV6-1|few|14
CASTVGQSGNTIYF
TGTGCCAGCACCGTGGGACAGAGTGGAAACACCATATATTTT
>TRBJ2-4|.|TRBV5-6|.|12
CASSLAENIQYF
TGTGCCAGCAGCTTGGCAGAAAACATTCAGTACTTC
>TRBJ1-2|.|TRBV6-2/TRBV6-3|.|13
CASNPGTFYGYTF
TGTGCCAGCAATCCCGGGACCTTCTATGGCTACACCTTC
>TRBJ1-2|.|TRBV15|.|15
CATSMSGGQLYGYTF
TGTGCCACCAGCATGTCGGGTGGACAGCTCTATGGCTACACCTTC
>TRBJ2-7|.|TRBV6-5|few|17
CASSYTPNLGGGYEQYF
TGTGCCAGCAGTTACACACCTAATTTAGGAGGGGGCTACGAGCAGTACTTC
>TRBJ2-5|TRBD2|TRBV7-9|.|16
CASSLGDSGRVETQYF
TGTGCCAGCAGCTTAGGCGATAGCGGGAGGGTAGAGACCCAGTACTTC
>TRBJ2-7|TRBD2|TRBV20-1|.|13
CSAARTSGFEQYF
TGCAGTGCTGCCCGGACTAGCGGTTTCGAGCAGTACTTC
>TRBJ1-5|TRBD1|TRBV28|many|14
CASSSTGVNQPQHF
TGTGCCAGCAGTTCAACAGGGGTTAATCAGCCCCAGCATTTT
>TRBJ2-7|TRBD2|TRBV7-2|few|17
CASSLNSGASPSYEQYF
TGTGCCAGCAGCTTAAATAGCGGGGCATCCCCCTCCTACGAGCAGTACTTC
>TRBJ1-2|.|TRBV28|.|14
CASSPTGQPGGYTF
TGTGCCAGCAGTCCCACCGGACAGCCAGGGGGCTACACCTTC
>TRBJ1-5|.|TRBV28|few|16
CASSRYREDRDQPQHF
TGTGCCAGCAGTCGATACCGCGAGGACAGAGATCAGCCCCAGCATTTT
>TRBJ1-2|.|TRBV3-1|.|13
CASSPMQGPGYTF
TGTGCCAGCAGTCCAATGCAGGGGCCCGGCTACACCTTC
>TRBJ1-1|.|TRBV29-1|.|14
CSVDKPGATTEAFF
TGCAGCGTTGATAAGCCGGGGGCGACCACTGAAGCTTTCTTT
>TRBJ1-2|.|TRBV5-1|few|14
CASSLDGPNYGYTF
TGCGCCAGCAGCTTGGATGGGCCTAACTATGGCTACACCTTC
>TRBJ1-1|TRBD1|TRBV19|.|16
CASSMPGGQGNTEAFF
TGTGCCAGTAGTATGCCGGGGGGACAGGGGAACACTGAAGCTTTCTTT
>TRBJ2-5|TRBD1|TRBV2|.|15
CASSGSGQGAETQYF
TGTGCCAGCAGTGGGTCGGGACAGGGGGCGGAGACCCAGTACTTC
>TRBJ1-1|TRBD1|TRBV6-1|.|15
CASSKIQGIGTEAFF
TGTGCCAGCAGCAAGATACAGGGGATAGGGACTGAAGCTTTCTTT
>TRBJ2-7|TRBD2|TRBV12-3/TRBV12-4|.|15
CASSLDGLAGVEQYF
TGTGCCAGCAGTTTAGATGGACTAGCGGGAGTCGAGCAGTACTTC
>TRBJ1-4|.|TRBV6-5|.|15
CASSYGGGLDEKLFF
TGTGCCAGCAGTTACGGTGGGGGGCTGGATGAAAAACTGTTTTTT
>TRBJ2-7|.|TRBV30|.|14
CAWSPTVTADEQYF
TGTGCCTGGAGTCCTACGGTAACCGCAGACGAGCAGTACTTC
>TRBJ2-7|TRBD2|TRBV6-5|few|15
CASSYVAGESNEQYF
TGTGCCAGCAGTTACGTAGCGGGAGAGAGCAACGAGCAGTACTTC
>TRBJ1-2|TRBD1|TRBV9|few|16
CASSAGTVSNIYGYTF
TGTGCCAGCAGCGCAGGGACAGTTTCTAACATTTATGGCTACACCTTC
>TRBJ1-6|.|TRBV28|.|14
CATLRNSYNSPLHF
TGTGCCACATTACGGAACTCCTATAATTCACCCCTCCACTTT
>TRBJ1-2|.|TRBV6-2/TRBV6-3|.|14
CVSSYGGSDYGYTF
TGTGTCAGCAGTTATGGGGGGAGTGACTATGGCTACACCTTC
>TRBJ1-1|.|TRBV10-2|few|14
CASSDLRGGTEAFF
TGCGCCAGCAGTGATTTGAGGGGAGGAACTGAAGCTTTCTTT
>TRBJ1-1|.|TRBV10-1|.|13
CASSEAAPQGAFF
TGCGCCAGCAGTGAGGCGGCCCCCCAGGGAGCTTTCTTT
>TRBJ1-3|.|TRBV12-3/TRBV12-4|.|16
CASSTRRRLSGNTIYF
TGTGCCAGCAGTACAAGACGGAGGCTCTCTGGAAACACCATATATTTT
>TRBJ1-2|TRBD1|TRBV19|.|15
CASSIARDRVYGYTF
TGTGCCAGTAGTATAGCCCGCGACAGGGTTTATGGCTACACCTTC
>TRBJ2-5|TRBD1|TRBV7-3|.|15
CASTSGQGPQETQYF
TGTGCCAGCACCTCTGGACAGGGCCCACAAGAGACCCAGTACTTC
>TRBJ1-3|.|TRBV2|.|14
CASSDSGSGNTIYF
TGTGCCAGCAGTGACTCCGGTTCTGGAAACACCATATATTTT
>TRBJ1-5|.|TRBV28|few|17
CASSSPSTGYSNQPQHF
TGTGCCAGCAGTTCGCCCTCGACAGGTTATAGCAATCAGCCCCAGCATTTT
>TRBJ2-7|TRBD2|TRBV2|many|14
CASSALAGSAEQYF
TGTGCCAGCAGTGCCCTAGCGGGGTCTGCCGAGCAGTACTTC
>TRBJ1-1|.|TRBV6-1|many|13
CASSDGSGFEAFF
TGTGCCAGCAGTGACGGTTCCGGGTTTGAAGCTTTCTTT
>TRBJ1-3|.|TRBV7-9|few|15
CASSLQGPSGNTIYF
TGTGCCAGCAGTTTGCAGGGCCCCTCTGGAAACACCATATATTTT
>TRBJ2-5|TRBD2|TRBV12-3/TRBV12-4|.|17
CASSPGLAGWGQETQYF
TGTGCCAGCAGCCCAGGACTAGCGGGATGGGGCCAAGAGACCCAGTACTTC
>TRBJ2-5|TRBD2|TRBV9|many|17
CASSPLGGAGLQETQYF
TGTGCCAGCAGCCCCCTGGGGGGAGCGGGACTCCAAGAGACCCAGTACTTC
>TRBJ1-3|.|TRBV9|.|19
CASSVRTEAGDLLGNTIYF
TGTGCCAGCAGCGTAAGGACGGAGGCAGGGGATTTACTCGGAAACACCATATATTTT
>TRBJ1-2|.|TRBV4-2|few|12
CASSQDTSGYTF
TGTGCCAGCAGCCAAGATACGTCTGGCTACACCTTC
>TRBJ1-2|TRBD1|TRBV30|.|14
CAWSTIQGSYGYTF
TGTGCCTGGAGTACCATACAGGGGTCCTATGGCTACACCTTC
>TRBJ1-4|.|TRBV19|.|15
CASSMTSGRNEKLFF
TGTGCCAGTAGTATGACAAGTGGTCGGAACGAAAAACTGTTTTTT
>TRBJ1-1|.|TRBV29-1|.|13
CSVVIWPNTEAFF
TGCAGCGTTGTGATTTGGCCGAACACTGAAGCTTTCTTT
>TRBJ1-1|.|TRBV18|.|13
CASSPGFNTEAFF
TGTGCCAGCAGCCCGGGCTTCAACACTGAAGCTTTCTTT
>TRBJ2-1|TRBD1|TRBV6-5|.|15
CASSYVTGGYNEQFF
TGTGCCAGCAGTTACGTCACAGGGGGCTACAATGAGCAGTTCTTC
>TRBJ2-1|TRBD2|TRBV7-3|.|15
CASSHSGSSYNEQFF
TGTGCCAGCAGCCATAGCGGGAGCTCCTACAATGAGCAGTTCTTC
>TRBJ2-7|.|TRBV30|few|14
CAWRFLGAGYEQYF
TGTGCCTGGAGGTTCCTTGGGGCTGGCTACGAGCAGTACTTC
>TRBJ2-2|TRBD2|TRBV6-2/TRBV6-3|.|18
CASSPTTRLAGGSGELFF
TGTGCCAGCAGCCCAACCACCCGACTAGCGGGAGGTTCCGGGGAGCTGTTTTTT